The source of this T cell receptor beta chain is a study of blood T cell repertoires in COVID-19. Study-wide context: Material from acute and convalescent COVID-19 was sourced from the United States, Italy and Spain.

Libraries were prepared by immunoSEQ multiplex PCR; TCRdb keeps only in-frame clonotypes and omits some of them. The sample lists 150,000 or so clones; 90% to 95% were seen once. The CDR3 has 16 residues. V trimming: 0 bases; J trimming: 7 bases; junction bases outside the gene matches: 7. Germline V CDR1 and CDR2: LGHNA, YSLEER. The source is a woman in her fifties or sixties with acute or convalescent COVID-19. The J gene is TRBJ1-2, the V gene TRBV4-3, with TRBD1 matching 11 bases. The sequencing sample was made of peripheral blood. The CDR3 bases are TGCGCCAGCAGCCAAGAACCGGGACAGGGGGGTTTTGGCTACACCTTC. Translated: CASSQEPGQGGFGYTF.